The entry that follows covers one T cell receptor beta chain sequence. The CDR3 contains 10 residues. Germline CDR1 and CDR2: DFQATT and SNEGSKA (reference sequence). Trimming left V 4 bases short and J 7 bases short, with 8 bases between. This record belongs to a study of blood T cell repertoires in COVID-19. Turning to the study itself: From the United States, Italy and Spain came samples of acute and convalescent COVID-19. Sample material is recorded as cDNA or gDNA derived from T cells, B-cell-depleted T cells, or PBMCs.

Per the original data handling: Reference gene primer amplification gave estimated nucleated cell counts. Assay: immunoSEQ multiplex PCR; the TCRdb copy retains only in-frame clones and omits some. V and J calls and clone size are given by that table; D and trimming were obtained from the DNA. The sample records 290,000 or so clones, around 84% being singletons. The sequenced sample was peripheral blood. The chain uses TRBV20-1 and TRBJ2-7; no clear D gene. This TCR derives from an older man with acute or convalescent COVID-19. DNA for the CDR3: TGCAGTGCTAATTCCCCGGAGCAGTACTTC. This translates into CSANSPEQYF.